Sequencing of this TCR beta chain was carried out in a study of T cell repertoires in cytomegalovirus infection. Study at large: Public TCR beta signatures provided an indication of both CMV infection and a matching HLA type. Overall study results and limits: The study found HLA-C-restricted CMV-specific TCR beta clonotypes dominating the ex vivo response. Of the TCR beta families, the public ones yielded a cumulative frequency that identified carriers of CMV plus the relevant HLA.

This clonotype was detected only a few times. The target antigen is unknown. This CDR3 spans 14 amino acids. Trimming shortened V by 3 bases and J by 4 bases, and 11 bases separated the two germline ends. Via MiXCR, TCRdb re-called the reads, giving one row per CDR3 protein. The repertoire holds about 830,000 distinct CDR3 sequences, with roughly 33% as singletons. This TCR was sampled from a human donor in good health (CMV status not recorded). Some clones in this sample may be carry-over from other donors' samples. The chain combines TRBV12-3 or TRBV12-4 with TRBJ2-3, with unresolved D. The sequenced sample was cultured CD8+ T cells from PBMCs, obtained from culture after CMV antigen stimulation. The CDR3 nucleotides read TGTGCCAGCAGTTTTAGGGTATTGTCAGATACGCAGTATTTT. Residues: CASSFRVLSDTQYF.